The 7 T cell receptor beta chains below all came from one sample that was sequenced in a study of regulatory T cells in long-lasting Graves disease. The time point was: newly diagnosed GD, antithyroid drugs for less than 3 months. Extracted PBMC RNA gave rise to the TCR library. Sequencing libraries for TCR beta were prepared with iRepertoire HTBI primers and Arm-PCR of CDR3 regions. TCRdb analysed the multiplex PCR reads with MiXCR anew, one entry per CDR3 protein. Here the sample spans some 330,000 distinct CDR3 sequences, 10% to 15% being singletons. In addition, the sample was reused for a study of T cells in Graves' hyperthyroidism and ophthalmopathy.

This specimen was peripheral blood mononuclear cells (PBMCs), taken at new diagnosis, from a patient treated with antithyroid drugs. All receptors derive from a woman between 18 and 29 years old with Graves disease.

In this sample, this clonotype turned up many times. The V call is TRBV12-3 or TRBV12-4, the J call TRBJ2-7; 9 bases line up with TRBD2. V shed 2 bases, J shed 6 bases, and the junction held 5 bases outside the gene matches. There are 14 residues in the CDR3. CDR3: CASSLSAGGGEQYF. CDR3 nucleotides: TGTGCCAGCAGTTTATCAGCGGGAGGAGGCGAGCAGTACTTC.

This clonotype was picked up many times. The rearrangement uses TRBV6-1 and TRBJ1-2; D is ambiguous. The CDR3 spans 14 residues. Between the trimmed V and J ends, which lost 5 bases and 10 bases, there was a span of 20 bases. CDR1 is MNHNS, CDR2 SASEGT, per germline. CDR3 in amino acids: CASSRLPGPGIYTF. Here the CDR3 DNA reads TGTGCCAGCAGTCGACTACCCGGGCCTGGGATCTACACCTTC.

A few counts support this clonotype. V gene TRBV12-3 or TRBV12-4 combines with J gene TRBJ1-1; D gene ambiguous. CDR3 length equals 15 residues. With 6 bases removed from V and 0 bases from J, the gap between germline ends came to 14 bases. DNA for the CDR3: TGTGCCAGCAGCGACACCGGAGGGCTGAACACTGAAGCTTTCTTT. This gives the protein CASSDTGGLNTEAFF.

This clonotype occurred many times. The chain recombines TRBV20-1 with TRBJ2-1; D could derive from TRBD1 or TRBD2 (6 bases each). This CDR3 has 15 residues. The germline V gene encodes CDR1 DFQATT and CDR2 SNEGSKA (reference sequence). Deletions cut 1 base from V and 7 bases from J, with 17 bases between. CDR3 loop: CSARGGGKEGNEQFF. In nucleotides, the CDR3 is TGCAGTGCTAGAGGAGGGGGGAAAGAAGGAAATGAGCAGTTCTTC.

This clonotype was seen repeatedly, ten times or more. In DNA, the CDR3 is TGCAGTGCGCCGAAACAGGGCGGGAACACCGGGGAGCTGTTTTTT. This codes for CSAPKQGGNTGELFF. V gene TRBV20-1 combines with J gene TRBJ2-2, with D possibly matching TRBD1 (6 bases). Germline V gene sequence: CDR1 DFQATT, CDR2 SNEGSKA (reference sequence). Trimming pared 6 bases from V and 1 base from J, leaving 15 bases between. This CDR3 region has 15 residues.

This rearrangement joins TRBV12-3 or TRBV12-4 to TRBJ1-2; no reliable D call. The CDR3 extends over 15 amino acids. V was pared by 2 bases and J by 1 base, with 11 bases between. CDR3 sequence: CASSLWANFNYGYTF. DNA for the CDR3: TGTGCCAGCAGTTTATGGGCCAACTTTAACTATGGCTACACCTTC.

This clonotype has just one count. This chain connects TRBV2 to TRBJ1-5; D possibly corresponds to TRBD1 (6 bases). This CDR3 has 12 amino acids. Germline V gene sequence: CDR1 SNHLY, CDR2 FYNNEI. Trimming took off 10 bases at V and 3 bases at J, with 10 bases between the two ends. The CDR3 is CAIRGANQPQHF. The CDR3 DNA sequence: TGTGCCATACGGGGGGCCAATCAGCCCCAGCATTTT.